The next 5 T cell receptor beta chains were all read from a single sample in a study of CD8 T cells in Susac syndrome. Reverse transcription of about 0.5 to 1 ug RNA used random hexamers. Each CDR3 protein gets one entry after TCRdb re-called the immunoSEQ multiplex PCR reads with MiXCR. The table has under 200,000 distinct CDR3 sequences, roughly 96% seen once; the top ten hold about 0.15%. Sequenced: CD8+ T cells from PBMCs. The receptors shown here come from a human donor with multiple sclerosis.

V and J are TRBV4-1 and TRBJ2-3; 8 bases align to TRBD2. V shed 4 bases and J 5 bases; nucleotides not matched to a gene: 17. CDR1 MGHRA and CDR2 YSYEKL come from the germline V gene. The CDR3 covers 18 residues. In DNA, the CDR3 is TGCGCCAGCAGCCGCGCCCCATCAGTAAGCGGGAGAGGAGATACGCAGTATTTT. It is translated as CASSRAPSVSGRGDTQYF.

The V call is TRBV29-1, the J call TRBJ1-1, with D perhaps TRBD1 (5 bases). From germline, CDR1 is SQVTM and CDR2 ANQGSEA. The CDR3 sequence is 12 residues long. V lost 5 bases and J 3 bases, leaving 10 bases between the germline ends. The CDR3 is CSVRGEYTEAFF. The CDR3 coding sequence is TGCAGCGTTCGGGGGGAGTACACTGAAGCTTTCTTT.

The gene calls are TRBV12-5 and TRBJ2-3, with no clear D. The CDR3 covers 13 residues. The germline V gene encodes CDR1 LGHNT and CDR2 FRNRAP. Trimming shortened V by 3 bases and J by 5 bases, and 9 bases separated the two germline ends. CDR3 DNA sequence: TGTGCTAGTGGTTTTATCCCCGAAGATACGCAGTATTTT. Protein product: CASGFIPEDTQYF.

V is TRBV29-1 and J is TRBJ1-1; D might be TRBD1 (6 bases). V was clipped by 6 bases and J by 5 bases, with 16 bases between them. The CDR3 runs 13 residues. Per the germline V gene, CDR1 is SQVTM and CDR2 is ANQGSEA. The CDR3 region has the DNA TGCAGCGTAGATACAGGGATTGGAACTGAAGCTTTCTTT. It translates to CSVDTGIGTEAFF. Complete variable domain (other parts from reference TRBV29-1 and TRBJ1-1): SAVISQKPSRDICQRGTSLTIQCQVDSQVTMMFWYRQQPGQSLTLIATANQGSEATYESGFVIDKFPISRPNLTFSTLTVSNMSPEDSSIYLCSVDTGIGTEAFFGQGTRLTVV.

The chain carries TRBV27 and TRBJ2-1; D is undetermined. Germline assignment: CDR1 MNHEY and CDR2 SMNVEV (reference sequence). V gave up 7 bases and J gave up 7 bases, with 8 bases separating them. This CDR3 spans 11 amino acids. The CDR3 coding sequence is TGTGCCAGCACTACCGGGAATGAGCAGTTCTTC. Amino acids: CASTTGNEQFF.